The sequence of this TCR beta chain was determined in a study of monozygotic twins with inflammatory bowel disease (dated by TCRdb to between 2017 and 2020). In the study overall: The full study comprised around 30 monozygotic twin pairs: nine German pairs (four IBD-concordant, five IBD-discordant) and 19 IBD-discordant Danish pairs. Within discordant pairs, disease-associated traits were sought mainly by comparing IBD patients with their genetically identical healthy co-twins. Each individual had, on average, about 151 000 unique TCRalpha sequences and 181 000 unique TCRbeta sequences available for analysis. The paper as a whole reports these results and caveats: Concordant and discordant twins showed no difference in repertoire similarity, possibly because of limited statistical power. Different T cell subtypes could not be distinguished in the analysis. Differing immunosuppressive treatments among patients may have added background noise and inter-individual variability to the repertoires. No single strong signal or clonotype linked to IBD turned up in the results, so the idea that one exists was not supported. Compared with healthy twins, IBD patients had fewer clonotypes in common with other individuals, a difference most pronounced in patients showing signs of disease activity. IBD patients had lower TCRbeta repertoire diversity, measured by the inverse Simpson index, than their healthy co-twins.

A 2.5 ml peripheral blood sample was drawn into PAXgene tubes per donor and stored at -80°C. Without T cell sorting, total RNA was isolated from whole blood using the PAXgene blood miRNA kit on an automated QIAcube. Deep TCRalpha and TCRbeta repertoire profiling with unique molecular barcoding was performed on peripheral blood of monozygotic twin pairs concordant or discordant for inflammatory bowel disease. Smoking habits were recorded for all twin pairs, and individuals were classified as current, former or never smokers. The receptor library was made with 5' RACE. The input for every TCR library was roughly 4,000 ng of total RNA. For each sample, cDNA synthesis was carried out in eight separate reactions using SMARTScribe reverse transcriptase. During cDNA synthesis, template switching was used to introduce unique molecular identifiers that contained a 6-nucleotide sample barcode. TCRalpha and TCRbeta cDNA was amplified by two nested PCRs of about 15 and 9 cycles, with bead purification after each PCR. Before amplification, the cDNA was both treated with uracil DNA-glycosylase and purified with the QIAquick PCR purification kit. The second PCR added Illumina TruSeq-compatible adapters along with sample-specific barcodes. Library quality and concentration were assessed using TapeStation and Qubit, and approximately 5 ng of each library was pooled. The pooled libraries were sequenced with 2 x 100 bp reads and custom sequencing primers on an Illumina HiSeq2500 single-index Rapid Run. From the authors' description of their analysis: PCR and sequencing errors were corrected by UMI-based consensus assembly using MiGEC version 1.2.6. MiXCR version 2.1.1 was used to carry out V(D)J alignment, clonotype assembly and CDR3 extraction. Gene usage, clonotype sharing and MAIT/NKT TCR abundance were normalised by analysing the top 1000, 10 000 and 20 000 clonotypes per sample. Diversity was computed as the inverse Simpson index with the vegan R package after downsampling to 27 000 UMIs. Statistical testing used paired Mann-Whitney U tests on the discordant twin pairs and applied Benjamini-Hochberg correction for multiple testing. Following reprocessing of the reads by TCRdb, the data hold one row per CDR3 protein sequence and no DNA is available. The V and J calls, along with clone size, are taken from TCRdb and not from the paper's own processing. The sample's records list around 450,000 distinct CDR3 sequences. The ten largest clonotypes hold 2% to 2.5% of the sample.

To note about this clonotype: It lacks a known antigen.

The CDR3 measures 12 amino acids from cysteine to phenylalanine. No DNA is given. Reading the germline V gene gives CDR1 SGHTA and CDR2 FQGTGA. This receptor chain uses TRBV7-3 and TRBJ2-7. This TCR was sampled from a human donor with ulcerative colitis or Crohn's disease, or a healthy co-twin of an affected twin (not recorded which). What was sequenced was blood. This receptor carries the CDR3 CASSRGTHEQYF.